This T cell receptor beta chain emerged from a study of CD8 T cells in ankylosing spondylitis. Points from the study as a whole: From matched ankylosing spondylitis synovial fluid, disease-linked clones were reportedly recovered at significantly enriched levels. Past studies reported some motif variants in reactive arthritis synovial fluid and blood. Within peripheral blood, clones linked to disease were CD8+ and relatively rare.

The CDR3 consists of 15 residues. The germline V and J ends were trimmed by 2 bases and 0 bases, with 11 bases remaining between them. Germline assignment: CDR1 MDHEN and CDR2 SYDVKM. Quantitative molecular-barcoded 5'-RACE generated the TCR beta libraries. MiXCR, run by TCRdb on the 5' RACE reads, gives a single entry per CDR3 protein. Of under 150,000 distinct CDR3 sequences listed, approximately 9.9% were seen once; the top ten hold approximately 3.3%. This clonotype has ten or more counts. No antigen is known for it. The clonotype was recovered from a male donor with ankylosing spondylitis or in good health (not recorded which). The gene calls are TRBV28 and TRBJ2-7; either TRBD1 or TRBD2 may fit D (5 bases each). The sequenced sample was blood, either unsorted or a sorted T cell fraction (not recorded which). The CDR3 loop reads CASSLLGTYSYEQYF. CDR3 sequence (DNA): TGTGCCAGCAGTTTACTCGGGACGTACTCCTACGAGCAGTACTTC.